This T cell receptor beta chain derives from a study of blood T cell repertoires in COVID-19. For the study at large: Sites across the United States, Italy and Spain contributed samples from acute and convalescent COVID-19.

Assay used: immunoSEQ multiplex PCR; TCRdb lists only in-frame clones, some missing. Found here are roughly 260,000 clones, approximately 90% of them singletons; the top ten hold around 2.6%. Per the germline V gene, CDR1 is LGHNA and CDR2 is YSLEER. V was pared by 8 bases and J by 0 bases, with 5 bases between. The CDR3 spans 12 residues. The clonotype comes from a woman under 40 with acute COVID-19. This chain uses TRBV4-3 with TRBJ1-3; no clear D. The specimen was PBMCs or T cells enriched from blood (not recorded which). The CDR3 spells CASSYSGNTIYF. CDR3 sequence (DNA): TGCGCCAGCTCCTACTCTGGAAACACCATATATTTT.